This T cell receptor (beta chain) was sequenced for a study of response to subunit inactivated influenza vaccine. A single record per CDR3 protein comes from TCRdb applying MiXCR to the RT-PCR reads. The sample yields 500,000 to 550,000 distinct CDR3 sequences, under 8.5% seen once. Findings and caveats of the study: Authors proposed each seasonal influenza vaccination draws in few new T cells.

Details on this clonotype: The antigen remains undetermined.

Losses at the gene ends were 3 bases for V and 5 bases for J; bases not matched to a gene: 8. Germline V gene lookup returns CDR1 DFQATT and CDR2 SNEGSKA (reference sequence). This CDR3 comprises 14 residues. The chain links TRBV20-1 to TRBJ2-3; 7 bases align to TRBD2. This specimen was PBMCs from blood, taken about 24 months after vaccination. The sequence came from a man aged 50-75 years who received an inactivated influenza vaccine. This CDR3 is CSASSSGTGDTQYF. The CDR3 coding sequence is TGCAGTGCTAGTTCTAGCGGCACCGGAGATACGCAGTATTTT.